Below, one T cell receptor (beta chain) is given with its context. The antigen is undetermined. Deep-level running was used for the assay. Assay: immunoSEQ multiplex PCR; the TCRdb copy retains only in-frame clones and omits some. The sample has some 980,000 clones, roughly 72% seen once. Trimming removed 3 bases at V and 2 bases at J, with 5 bases between. Germline V gives CDR1 SEHNR, CDR2 FQNEAQ (reference sequence). CDR3 size: 13 residues. This sample was included in a study of shared clonotypes between healthy human individuals. Overall study: Three plates each covered CD4 naive and memory; CD8 naive two, CD8 memory one.

All of the donors resided in Nashville, Tennessee, and each was a Caucasian adult. General study findings and limits: Clonotype sharing among the donors was expected to vary with sequencing depth.

The source is a man between 18 and 29 years old in good health. This chain uses TRBV7-9 with TRBJ2-1; no clear D. The sample consisted of memory CD4+ T cells sorted from blood. Subset indicated: CD45RA-negative fraction. The CDR3 bases are TGTGCCAGCAGCTTCGGGCCCTACAATGAGCAGTTCTTC. This encodes CASSFGPYNEQFF.